Sequencing of this TCR beta chain was carried out in a study of vaccination and CD4 T cells after COVID-19. Study details: At days 161 to 241 and at day 14 post-vaccination, three convalescent patients were sampled.

With 5 bases clipped from V and 7 bases from J, the junction kept 12 bases outside the gene matches. The germline CDR1 and CDR2 sequences are SGHVS and FQNEAQ. The length of the CDR3 is 16 residues. Time point specified: late sampling 161 to 241 days after vaccination in a few convalescent patients. Noted treatment: approximately nine-day PBMC culture with coronavirus spike peptide pools or control peptides (ViraFEST assay). The table lists this clonotype with a few counts. As yet, its antigen is unknown. Cultured CD4+ T cells had their DNA profiled by the Oncomine TCR Beta short-read assay. The genomic DNA was obtained from cultured CD4+ T cells by extraction with the QIAamp micro DNA kit. Via MiXCR, TCRdb re-called the PCR reads, giving one row per CDR3 protein. The profile covers fewer than 30,000 distinct CDR3 sequences, with approximately 41% appearing a single time and around 5.1% taken by the ten largest.

Sequenced here: CD4+ T cells from blood, cultured in vitro, sampled about 7 months after SARS-CoV-2 vaccination. J is TRBJ1-2 and V is TRBV7-8; 11 bases align to TRBD1. The TCR was taken from a human donor who had recovered from COVID-19. This chain's CDR3 is CASSATHPGQGVGYTF. The CDR3 DNA sequence: TGTGCCAGCAGCGCCACTCATCCGGGACAGGGGGTTGGCTACACCTTC.